The 27 T cell receptor beta chains given below trace back to one sample, sequenced in a study of blood T cell repertoires in COVID-19 (dated by TCRdb to about 2020). Preparation of the library involved the immunoSEQ multiplex PCR assay. Here the immuneACCESS table is served through TCRdb, limited to in-frame sequences with V and J called. Missing clones are a known gap in these copies; in checked studies unresolved V genes cover under half, and the rest lacks a known reason. This sample holds 350,000 or so clones; roughly 86% were observed only once. Jointly, the top ten make up under 1.2% of the sample. The sequencing sample was made of PBMCs or T cells enriched from blood (not recorded which). The receptors come from a woman in her twenties or thirties who had been exposed to COVID-19.

The chain joins TRBV11-2 to TRBJ2-7; D possibly corresponds to TRBD2 (6 bases). Trimming stripped 5 bases from V and 7 bases from J, with 18 bases between. The CDR3 has 14 amino acids. The V gene's germline CDR1 is SGHAT and CDR2 FQNNGV. The CDR3 coding sequence is TGTGCCAGCAGCCTAGGGCCCGGGACTCGGGAGCAGTACTTC. This sequence encodes CASSLGPGTREQYF. The full variable domain, rest sourced from reference TRBV11-2 and TRBJ2-7, is EAGVAQSPRYKIIEKRQSVAFWCNPISGHATLYWYQQILGQGPKLLIQFQNNGVVDDSQLPKDRFSAERLKGVDSTLKIQPAKLEDSAVYLCASSLGPGTREQYFGPGTRLTVT.

CDR3 sequence reads: CASSRDTSSGNTIYF. As DNA, the CDR3 is TGTGCCAGCAGTCGGGACACGAGCTCTGGAAACACCATATATTTT. The gene calls are TRBV2 and TRBJ1-3; TRBD1 might be the D (6 bases). The germline V and J ends were trimmed by 5 bases and 0 bases, with 11 bases remaining between them. The CDR3 length is 15 residues. Germline V gene lookup returns CDR1 SNHLY and CDR2 FYNNEI.

This chain links TRBV7-9 with TRBJ2-1, with a weak D call TRBD2 (8 bases). Between the trimmed V and J ends, which lost 5 bases and 4 bases, there was a span of 21 bases. CDR3 length: 17 residues. Looked up from germline, CDR1 is SEHNR and CDR2 is FQNEAQ (reference sequence). The CDR3: CASSQGGLAGLYNEQFF. Written as DNA, the CDR3 is TGTGCCAGCAGCCAAGGGGGCCTAGCGGGCCTTTACAATGAGCAGTTCTTC.

The chain employs TRBV7-3 and TRBJ1-2; no firm D call. The CDR3 is 18 residues long. The germline V and J ends were trimmed by 6 bases and 0 bases, with 23 bases remaining between them. Germline values: CDR1 SGHTA, CDR2 FQGTGA. CDR3 sequence (DNA): TGTGCCAGCAGTCCCGGGGTGGGCAGACCAGGACCTAACTATGGCTACACCTTC. Amino acid sequence: CASSPGVGRPGPNYGYTF.

The chain is built from TRBV5-8 and TRBJ1-2, with 7 bases aligning to TRBD1. Germline V gene data show CDR1 as SGHTS and CDR2 as YDEGEE. This CDR3 comprises 15 residues. The V segment lost 6 bases and the J segment 4 bases; nucleotides outside the gene matches: 12. CDR3 sequence reads: CASNTGTAISYGYTF. CDR3 coding DNA: TGTGCCAGCAACACCGGGACAGCGATCTCCTATGGCTACACCTTC. The variable domain in full, completed from reference TRBV5-8 and TRBJ1-2, reads EAGVTQSPTHLIKTRGQQATLRCSPISGHTSVYWYQQALGLGLQFLLWYDEGEERNRGNFPPRFSGRQFPNYSSELNVNALELEDSALYLCASNTGTAISYGYTFGSGTRLTVV.

The gene calls are TRBV6-6 and TRBJ1-1, with D hard to call. This CDR3 contains 15 residues. Germline-derived CDR1 and CDR2 are MNHNY and SVGAGI (reference sequence). V was pared by 6 bases and J by 0 bases, with 14 bases between. The CDR3 is CASRTGSQLNTEAFF. The CDR3 DNA sequence: TGTGCCAGCAGGACCGGGTCCCAGCTGAACACTGAAGCTTTCTTT.

The V and J genes are TRBV7-9 and TRBJ1-1; D gene unclear. CDR1 and CDR2 from the germline V gene are SEHNR and FQNEAQ (reference sequence). V shed 7 bases and J shed 5 bases, with 20 bases lying between them. This CDR3 has 15 amino acids. CDR3 region: CASTPGSALYTEAFF. The CDR3 DNA reads as TGTGCCAGCACCCCTGGGTCAGCGCTTTATACTGAAGCTTTCTTT.

The chain employs TRBV7-2 and TRBJ2-7; tentatively, D is TRBD2 (6 bases). The germline V and J ends were trimmed by 1 base and 12 bases, with 16 bases remaining between them. The V gene's germline CDR1 is SGHTA and CDR2 FQGNSA. The CDR3 has 13 amino acids. CDR3 sequence (DNA): TGTGCCAGCAGCTTAGGCGGGACTTTGAGGCGGTACTTC. Amino acids: CASSLGGTLRRYF.

The chain uses TRBV4-2 and TRBJ2-7, with D possibly TRBD1 on 5 matching bases. The CDR3 sequence is 14 residues long. Germline CDR1 is LGHNA and CDR2 is YNFKEQ. V lost 0 bases, J lost 4 bases, and 10 bases lay in between. The CDR3 DNA reads TGTGCCAGCAGCCAAGAGGGGCATTCTTACGAGCAGTACTTC. This encodes CASSQEGHSYEQYF.

The CDR3 DNA follows: TGTGCCAGCAGCGACAAGGGAGAGTTGGCTGGCTACACCTTC. This translates into CASSDKGELAGYTF. J is TRBJ1-2 and V is TRBV9, with no clear D. The CDR3 runs to 14 residues. The V and J ends lost 3 bases and 7 bases respectively, with 16 bases between them. CDR1 and CDR2 from the germline V gene are SGDLS and YYNGEE.

As concerns this clone: Other nucleotide sequences in the sample specify the same CDR3. This rearrangement joins TRBV19 to TRBJ2-1; 9 nucleotides line up with TRBD2. The junction had 1 base not matched to a gene; V was cut back by 2 bases and J by 2 bases. This CDR3 is built from 15 residues. CDR1 and CDR2 (germline): LNHDA, SQIVND (reference sequence). The CDR3 bases are TGTGCCAGTAGTATATCTAGCGGGACCTACAATGAGCAGTTCTTC. Encoded protein: CASSISSGTYNEQFF.

The genes are TRBV5-3 and TRBJ2-7; tentatively, D is TRBD2 (6 bases). TRBV5-3 is flagged as an ORF with uncertain function. This CDR3 contains 15 residues. The V end was cut by 4 bases, the J end by 2 bases, with 16 bases between. CDR3 nucleotide sequence: TGTGCCAGAAGCCACCTACGGGACTTACCCTACGAGCAGTACTTC. Its translation: CARSHLRDLPYEQYF.

The chain couples TRBV5-8 to TRBJ1-5; possible D gene TRBD1, 6 bases. This CDR3 is 13 amino acids long. Germline V gene sequence: CDR1 SGHTS, CDR2 YDEGEE. With 3 bases removed from V and 4 bases from J, the gap between germline ends came to 8 bases. The CDR3 sequence is CASSYTGNQPQHF. The CDR3, as DNA: TGTGCCAGCAGCTACACAGGGAATCAGCCCCAGCATTTT.

The genes are TRBV28 and TRBJ2-7; 8 bases agree with TRBD2. CDR1 MDHEN and CDR2 SYDVKM come from the germline V gene. V lost 3 bases to trimming and J lost 4 bases; unmatched junction nucleotides: 11. The CDR3 length is 16 residues. CDR3 loop: CASSFSRTSPGYEQYF. In DNA, the CDR3 is TGTGCCAGCAGTTTCTCCCGGACTAGCCCAGGATACGAGCAGTACTTC.

This rearrangement joins TRBV19 to TRBJ1-5; TRBD1 agrees at 7 bases. Germline CDR1 LNHDA, CDR2 SQIVND (reference sequence). This CDR3 has 13 amino acids. The trim removed 9 bases at V and 2 bases at J, leaving 4 bases unmatched. CDR3 sequence reads: CASQGQGNQPQHF. In nucleotides, the CDR3 is TGTGCCAGCCAAGGACAGGGCAATCAGCCCCAGCATTTT.

The CDR3 sequence: CASSPTRTDINNSPLHF. Here the CDR3 DNA reads TGTGCCAGCTCACCTACCAGGACAGACATTAATAATTCACCCCTCCACTTT. V and J are TRBV18 and TRBJ1-6, with a weak D call TRBD1 (6 bases). The CDR3 totals 17 residues. CDR1 is KGHSH, CDR2 LQKENI, per germline. V was pared by 3 bases and J by 5 bases, with 17 bases between.

V is TRBV10-3 and J is TRBJ1-1; 7 nucleotides align to TRBD1. The CDR3 runs 14 residues. Germline-derived CDR1 and CDR2 are ENHRY and SYGVKD. Trimming cost V 6 bases and J 1 base; bases outside gene matches: 5. The CDR3 sequence: CAIRGGQSNTEAFF. CDR3 nucleotide sequence: TGTGCCATCAGGGGGGGACAGTCGAACACTGAAGCTTTCTTT.

The chain carries TRBV4-2 and TRBJ1-3; D remains unclear. V was trimmed by 4 bases and J by 2 bases, leaving 12 bases between them. CDR3 length: 15 amino acids. In germline, CDR1 is LGHNA, CDR2 YNFKEQ. CDR3 region: CASSPPGSPGNTIYF. CDR3 DNA sequence: TGTGCCAGCAGCCCCCCGGGAAGCCCTGGAAACACCATATATTTT.

This rearrangement joins TRBV24-1 to TRBJ2-1; TRBD2 might be the D (5 bases). The CDR3 has 16 residues. Germline CDR1 and CDR2: KGHDR and SFDVKD. Deletions cut 1 base from V and 0 bases from J, with 9 bases between. The DNA for the CDR3 is TGTGCCACCAGTGATTTTACGGGGAACTCCTACAATGAGCAGTTCTTC. Translation: CATSDFTGNSYNEQFF.

This rearrangement joins TRBV7-6 to TRBJ2-5, with 7 bases identical to TRBD2. Trimming removed 3 bases from V and 0 bases from J; junction bases left unmatched: 4. Germline-derived CDR1 and CDR2 are SGHVS and FNYEAQ. The length of the CDR3 is 15 residues. The CDR3 reads CASSFGTTYQETQYF. The CDR3 nucleotides are TGTGCCAGCAGCTTTGGGACTACCTACCAAGAGACCCAGTACTTC. The full variable domain, rest sourced from reference TRBV7-6 and TRBJ2-5, is GAGVSQSPRYKVTKRGQDVALRCDPISGHVSLYWYRQALGQGPEFLTYFNYEAQQDKSGLPNDRFSAERPEGSISTLTIQRTEQRDSAMYRCASSFGTTYQETQYFGPGTRLLVL.

The J gene is TRBJ2-3, the V gene TRBV10-1; 7 bases are a match to TRBD2. The V and J ends lost 5 bases and 8 bases, in that order; junction bases with no gene match: 1. The CDR3 is 11 amino acids. CDR1 WNHNN and CDR2 SYGVQD come from the germline V gene (reference sequence). The CDR3 sequence: CASSPGGTQYF. The CDR3 DNA reads TGCGCCAGCAGTCCGGGGGGTACGCAGTATTTT.

The rearrangement links TRBV19 to TRBJ2-7, with TRBD1 identical over 10 bases. The V gene end was trimmed by 1 base and the J gene end by 4 bases; junction bases not matched to a gene: 10. The CDR3 is 17 residues long. The germline V gene has CDR1 LNHDA and CDR2 SQIVND (reference sequence). The CDR3 sequence is CASSIGGSTGGLYEQYF. The DNA for the CDR3 is TGTGCCAGTAGTATAGGAGGGTCGACAGGGGGCCTGTACGAGCAGTACTTC. Combining the CDR3 with reference TRBV19 and TRBJ2-7 gives the whole variable domain DGGITQSPKYLFRKEGQNVTLSCEQNLNHDAMYWYRQDPGQGLRLIYYSQIVNDFQKGDIAEGYSVSREKKESFPLTVTSAQKNPTAFYLCASSIGGSTGGLYEQYFGPGTRLTVT.

The chain combines TRBV7-3 with TRBJ2-1, with 12 positions matching TRBD2. Looked up from germline, CDR1 is SGHTA and CDR2 is FQGTGA. The CDR3 is made up of 17 amino acids. The J segment lost 4 bases and the V segment lost 4 bases, leaving 8 bases of the junction unmatched. This CDR3 is CASSSNVGTSGYNEQFF. The CDR3 DNA reads TGTGCCAGCAGCTCTAACGTCGGGACTAGCGGGTACAATGAGCAGTTCTTC.

V gene TRBV27 combines with J gene TRBJ2-7; 13 nucleotides line up with TRBD2. This CDR3 is built from 19 residues. Germline assignment: CDR1 MNHEY and CDR2 SMNVEV (reference sequence). After removal of 5 bases from V and 0 bases from J, the junction contained 13 bases not matched to a gene. The DNA of the CDR3 is TGTGCCAGCAGTCTCCGGACTAGCGGGAGCTCCTTGGGCTCCTACGAGCAGTACTTC. It encodes CASSLRTSGSSLGSYEQYF.

V is TRBV19 and J is TRBJ1-2; 9 bases are shared with TRBD1. The J segment lost 4 bases and the V segment lost 4 bases, leaving 4 bases of the junction unmatched. The CDR3 totals 14 residues. Germline loops: CDR1 LNHDA, CDR2 SQIVND (reference sequence). CDR3 loop: CASSKDRGSYGYTF. DNA for the CDR3: TGTGCCAGTAGTAAGGACAGGGGCAGCTATGGCTACACCTTC.

This chain links TRBV2 with TRBJ1-1, with D perhaps TRBD1 (5 bases). V was trimmed by 6 bases and J by 2 bases, leaving 10 bases between them. The CDR3 totals 13 residues. Germline values: CDR1 SNHLY, CDR2 FYNNEI. CDR3 nucleotides: TGTGCCAGCAGGGGGGGACCAAACACTGAAGCTTTCTTT. It translates to CASRGGPNTEAFF.

The DNA for the CDR3 is TGTGCCAGCAGTCCCTGGGGGGGCACCTACGAGCAGTACTTC. This sequence encodes CASSPWGGTYEQYF. The chain combines TRBV27 with TRBJ2-7; TRBD2 might be the D (7 bases). The CDR3 is made up of 14 amino acids. Trimming took off 5 bases at V and 2 bases at J, with 13 bases between the two ends. CDR1 is MNHEY, CDR2 SMNVEV, per germline (reference sequence).